This is a list of T cell receptor beta chains from one sample in a study of blood T cell repertoires in COVID-19. The method was immunoSEQ multiplex PCR; TCRdb's version includes in-frame clones alone and lacks a portion of them. The sample lists tens of thousands of clones, 83% occurring once. The sequenced sample consisted of peripheral blood. The origin of the receptors is a woman over 75 with acute or convalescent COVID-19. Each CDR3 is given with its conserved first and last residue. A D gene is named only where the DNA matches it firmly. Clone size is not always given. Where it is, it says once, few, many or a class for expanded clones.

clone size	J gene	D gene	V gene	CDR3 protein	CDR3 DNA
NA	TRBJ1-2	NA	TRBV19	CASTVGDYGYTF	TGTGCCAGTACAGTAGGGGACTATGGCTACACCTTC
NA	TRBJ2-3	TRBD2	TRBV5-1	CASSFASGLAGDDTQYF	TGCGCCAGCAGCTTTGCATCCGGACTAGCGGGAGATGATACGCAGTATTTT
NA	TRBJ2-7	NA	TRBV3-1/TRBV3-2	CASTHGGATYEQYF	TGTGCCAGCACCCACGGAGGTGCCACCTACGAGCAGTACTTC
NA	TRBJ2-3	TRBD2	TRBV7-9	CASSPILIAGSTDTQYF	TGTGCCAGCAGCCCCATCCTGATAGCGGGAAGCACAGATACGCAGTATTTT
NA	TRBJ2-5	NA	TRBV5-5	CATSPQGPEETQYF	TGTGCCACCTCCCCTCAGGGGCCAGAGGAGACCCAGTACTTC
few	TRBJ1-3	NA	TRBV27	CASSLHGGSGNTIYF	TGTGCCAGCAGTCTCCACGGGGGCTCTGGAAACACCATATATTTT
NA	TRBJ2-1	TRBD2	TRBV6-5	CASIRLAGDGEQFF	TGTGCCAGCATCCGACTAGCGGGAGATGGGGAGCAGTTCTTC
NA	TRBJ1-1	TRBD1	TRBV7-2	CASSFYRGSLTEAFF	TGTGCCAGCAGCTTTTACAGGGGAAGTCTCACTGAAGCTTTCTTT
NA	TRBJ1-2	NA	TRBV29-1	CSGGEFLYGYTF	TGCAGCGGGGGGGAGTTTCTCTATGGCTACACCTTC
NA	TRBJ2-3	TRBD1	TRBV5-1	CASSAPGQGTDTQYF	TGCGCCAGCAGCGCGCCGGGACAGGGAACAGATACGCAGTATTTT
NA	TRBJ2-3	TRBD2	TRBV18	CASSPPLDSGNTQYF	TGTGCCAGCTCACCACCGTTGGATAGCGGGAATACGCAGTATTTT
NA	TRBJ2-7	NA	TRBV7-2	CASSLFTTSYEQYF	TGTGCCAGCAGCTTGTTCACTACCTCCTACGAGCAGTACTTC
NA	TRBJ2-3	TRBD1	TRBV4-1	CASSQEGDRGQGPDTQYF	TGCGCCAGCAGCCAAGAAGGGGACCGGGGACAGGGCCCAGATACGCAGTATTTT
few	TRBJ2-7	NA	TRBV24-1	CATSDSQGRSYEQYF	TGTGCCACCAGTGACTCACAGGGGAGGTCCTACGAGCAGTACTTC
NA	TRBJ2-7	TRBD1	TRBV5-4	CASSFRTGTYEQYF	TGTGCCAGCAGCTTCCGGACAGGGACGTACGAGCAGTACTTC
NA	TRBJ2-1	TRBD2	TRBV4-2	CASSPSPGTSLNEQFF	TGTGCCAGCAGCCCCAGCCCAGGGACTAGCCTTAATGAGCAGTTCTTC
NA	TRBJ2-7	NA	TRBV5-1	CASSLGPEYEQYF	TGCGCCAGCAGCTTGGGGCCGGAGTACGAGCAGTACTTC
NA	TRBJ2-7	TRBD2	TRBV11-2	CASSLLAGGYEQYF	TGTGCCAGCAGCTTGCTAGCGGGAGGCTACGAGCAGTACTTC
NA	TRBJ2-7	TRBD2	TRBV7-9	CASSPRDSGRYEQYF	TGTGCCAGCAGCCCCAGGGATAGCGGGAGGTACGAGCAGTACTTC
few	TRBJ1-1	TRBD1	TRBV6-6	CASSHGTGVFAFF	TGTGCCAGCAGCCACGGGACAGGGGTGTTCGCTTTCTTT
few	TRBJ2-7	TRBD1	TRBV5-8	CASSLEGQGDYEQYF	TGTGCCAGCAGCTTGGAGGGCCAGGGGGACTACGAGCAGTACTTC
NA	TRBJ2-5	NA	TRBV7-2	CASSFFEETQYF	TGTGCCAGCAGCTTCTTCGAAGAGACCCAGTACTTC